This T cell receptor (beta chain) emerged from a study of T cell responses to AZD1222 COVID-19 vaccine. Study context: Samples with a second dose at about 4 or about 12 weeks were pooled together.

Only in-frame clones appear in the TCRdb table, and some are missing; sequencing was by immunoSEQ multiplex PCR. The sample includes 95,000 to 150,000 clones, almost 95% of them seen just once. The sequencing here drew on peripheral blood, taken on day 0 of AZD1222 vaccination. The clonotype was recovered from an adult in good health.

The DNA for the CDR3 is TGCAGCGTTGAGGGGACAGGGATTAATGGCTACACCTTC. Its translation is CSVEGTGINGYTF. The V and J genes are TRBV29-1 and TRBJ1-2, with 9 bases that match TRBD1. J was trimmed by 6 bases and V by 3 bases; bases with no gene match: 5. This CDR3 is built from 13 residues. Germline V lookup: CDR1 SQVTM, CDR2 ANQGSEA.